This T cell receptor beta chain appears in the sequencing data of a study of cytomegalovirus exposure and HLA in healthy donors (dated by TCRdb to the late 2010s). With respect to the entire study: According to an earlier analysis of around 600 of the donors, 150 million to 200 million T cells yielded 100 million or so unique TCR beta sequences and 276 Gb of sequence data. Roughly 300 gigabases of sequencing data and about 92 million unique TCR sequences made up an early release that covered 500 to 650 HLA-typed donors. Of the 350 to 400 genotyped donors, approximately 82% fell in the genetic ancestry cluster associated with self-reported Caucasian donors. The aim of the study was to test whether cataloging public T cell receptors could identify signatures of past pathogen exposure. The study profiled the T cell repertoires of under 850 subjects by immunosequencing and related them to cytomegalovirus serostatus. Along with the 666-subject first cohort, a separate validation cohort of over a hundred different subjects was used. The study combined high-throughput TCR immunosequencing, statistical association of individual TCRs with disease status, and machine learning to predict cytomegalovirus infection status. A later analysis re-analyzed previously published TCR beta repertoires from 650 to 800 donors and added high-resolution HLA genotyping to study TCR occurrence patterns. The later analysis used no new phenotypic data to find candidate immune exposures, relying instead on TCR beta sequences and their occurrence across donors. An earlier analysis of more than 450 of the donors used high-throughput TCR beta sequencing to judge whether each TCR beta V gene segment behaved as functional or pseudogenic. Donor age, sex, ethnicity and CMV serostatus were compiled alongside the repertoire data. A later genetic analysis used genome-wide SNP genotypes for 398 of the 666 donors, treating that subset as a discovery cohort. All discovery cohort repertoires had been generated on a single sequencing platform. Both class I and class II loci were covered by HLA typing, at four-digit resolution. The number of donors typed differed by locus, with about 629-640 for A, B, C, DRB1 and DQB1, roughly 520 for DQA1, over 600 for DPA1, and 400 to 490 for DPB1. About five DR-DQ haplotypes were handled as single units for association and clustering, since linkage in the cohort was strong. On average, 235,054 unique TCR beta nucleotide sequences were sequenced per donor among several hundred genotyped donors of the cohort, with roughly 18% of those sequences being non-productive.

The cohort consisted of 666 healthy bone marrow donors. At the time of sampling, every cohort member was nominally healthy, though immune exposures that went unrecorded were likely present. The donor was CMV seronegative and belonged to the group of 320 or so seronegative cohort members. Every donor gave a peripheral blood sample, and the peripheral blood mononuclear cells from that sample were used for TCR beta sequencing. Genomic DNA extraction from the blood cell samples was performed with the Qiagen DNeasy Blood Extraction Kit. Library method: the immunoSEQ multiplex PCR assay. For the multiplex PCR, a mixture combining 60 forward primers for TCR Vbeta segments and 13 reverse primers for TCR Jbeta segments was used. The CDR3 region of rearranged TCR beta genes was amplified from genomic DNA with a multiplex PCR assay. The Illumina HiSeq System was used to sequence the amplified TCR beta libraries as 87-base-pair reads. In the original analysis: In a later analysis, tens of millions of unique TCR beta chains were counted across the roughly 610 repertoires, and roughly 9.9 million of these chains were shared by at least two donors. To remove PCR and sequencing errors, raw reads were error-corrected and collapsed into unique sequences using a nearest-neighbor algorithm that merged closely related sequences. To assign V, D and J gene segments, CDR3 sequences were aligned to IMGT reference sequences. For a sequence to be retained, at least a six-nucleotide match to both a V gene segment and a J gene segment was required. A rearrangement was called productive if the CDR3 had no stop codons and remained in frame with V and J, and every other rearrangement was called non-productive. CDR3 was defined by IMGT convention, running from the second conserved V-encoded cysteine to the conserved J-encoded phenylalanine. The earlier analysis of about 590 of the donors excluded sequences that lacked an unambiguous match to a single V gene segment. In an earlier analysis of some 590 of the donors, a V segment was called functional when productive rearrangements were above 56.7%, and segregating when the standard deviation between donors exceeded 5%. A statistical classification framework was built to diagnose cytomegalovirus status from the catalog of TCR beta chain sequences. In a later analysis, TCR nucleotide sequences were compared against IMGT/GENE-DB human TR gene sequences so that V and J genes could be assigned. In a later analysis, CDR3 sequences and most-parsimonious VDJ recombination scenarios were assigned using the TCRdist pipeline. In a later analysis, every TCR beta chain was defined by the combination of its CDR3 amino acid sequence and its V-gene family, and reads without a unique V-gene family were dropped. In a later analysis, fewer than 650 highly shared, low-generation-probability nucleotide sequences were removed to address suspected cross-contamination and a sequencing artifact. In a later analysis, a clonal expansion index was calculated for each public chain from normalized within-repertoire ranks of inferred template counts. A later analysis computed generation probabilities with a VDJ recombination model fitted to out-of-frame rearrangements, and checked the results against IGoR. A later analysis scored TCR-TCR, TCR-HLA and TCR-CMV co-occurrence with hypergeometric tests, applying a repertoire-size bias correction to TCR pairs. To estimate false discovery rates, a later analysis permuted the HLA or CMV assignments 20 times. In a later analysis, co-occurring TCRs were grouped using DBSCAN, and TCRdist sequence similarity was added for clustering within HLA-allele-positive subsets. Co-occurrence clustering excluded repertoires with fewer than 30,000 or more than 120,000 public chains, plus five with anomalous nucleotide sharing. Sourced from immuneACCESS, this table was stored by TCRdb with only in-frame sequences that have V and J called. A share of the clones is absent; for the studies checked, an unresolved V gene accounts for under half, and the remainder has no known explanation. The V and J calls and the clone size are those of that table, but D and trimming were determined from the DNA. For this sample there are 80,000 to 90,000 clones; approximately 71% appear just once. The ten largest clones represent approximately 2.3% of the sample.

CDR1 and CDR2 were assigned from the germline V gene (reference sequence) as SGHNT and YYREEE. V is pruned by 1 base and J by 8 bases, leaving 6 bases of the junction without a gene match. Measured from the cysteine to the phenylalanine, the CDR3 is 15 residues long. Solely the CDR3 DNA is kept, with 45 bases framed from the first base. This clone has just a few counts. It lacks a known antigen. Per-nucleotide qualities are absent, and no much larger clonotype sits a single base away. Study-wide findings and limitations: A group of highly shared sequence variants was considered likely to be a technical artifact of the sequencing pipeline. According to the authors, the approach could potentially be generalized to other disease states and immunological phenotypes. Compared with the roughly 670-donor mean, donors in an Asian-associated ancestry cluster had fewer N-insertions in productive TCRs, according to a later genetic analysis. A further reported finding was that TCR beta sequences accurately predicted the HLA-A and HLA-B alleles for most subjects in the first cohort. Specific HLA alleles were associated with 16,951 TCR beta sequences at a false discovery rate of 0.05 in a later analysis. Compared with equally common non-associated chains, HLA-associated TCR beta chains in a later analysis were more clonally expanded and had lower generation probabilities. In vitro tests confirmed that three of the cytomegalovirus-associated TCR beta chains recognize cytomegalovirus antigens. About 17 rarely observed V segments, including chromosome 9 orphons, were excluded from the earlier analysis of a few hundred of the donors because counts were too low. The classifier was reported to diagnose cytomegalovirus status with high specificity and sensitivity in both the original and validation cohorts. The presence/absence analyses assumed that sequencing depth was roughly uniform across donors, and that assumption may not be true. The cohort was sequenced for TCR beta chains only, and without alpha or paired-chain data the features that could be detected were limited. A total of roughly 160 TCR beta chains were listed by the study as associated with cytomegalovirus. According to a later analysis, most CMV-associated TCR beta chains appeared to be HLA-restricted, and the HLA associations seemed to be driven largely by CMV exposure. When HLA alleles, especially DR and DQ, strongly co-occurred, attributing TCR associations to individual alleles was difficult. Immune exposure information for the cohort was limited to CMV serostatus. The 87-base-pair reads could not distinguish some IMGT-functional V segments, including TRBV6-2 and TRBV6-3, so those segments were excluded. In a later analysis, the rate of TCR association differed among HLA loci, with DRB1 alleles having the most associated TCRs and HLA-C alleles having the fewest. Broadly in line with IMGT annotations, most TCR beta V segments showed up in productive rearrangements about 87% or about 30% of the time in an earlier analysis of a few hundred of the donors. Most TCR sequences were seen in very few donors, while some public TCRs were found in many individuals. In a later genetic analysis, a missense DCLRE1C variant was associated with V-gene and J-gene trimming of TCR beta chains, and the association was replicated in an independent cohort. In a later analysis, several top co-occurrence clusters were reported to appear linked to parvovirus B19, influenza, CMV and Epstein-Barr virus. Correlated functional status among segregating V segments might be attributable to linkage disequilibrium, but an unknown experimental factor could not be ruled out. HLA typing was unavailable for some donors at each locus, so association tests used only the typed subset.

The TCR originated in a man aged 40-49 years in good health and CMV-seronegative. The V gene is TRBV5-4 and the J gene is TRBJ2-1; 10 of the junction bases match TRBD2. Sequencing was carried out using PBMCs. The bases read TGTGCCAGCAGCTTGAGCGGGAGGGGATTCGATGAGCAGTTCTTC. Translation gives CASSLSGRGFDEQFF.